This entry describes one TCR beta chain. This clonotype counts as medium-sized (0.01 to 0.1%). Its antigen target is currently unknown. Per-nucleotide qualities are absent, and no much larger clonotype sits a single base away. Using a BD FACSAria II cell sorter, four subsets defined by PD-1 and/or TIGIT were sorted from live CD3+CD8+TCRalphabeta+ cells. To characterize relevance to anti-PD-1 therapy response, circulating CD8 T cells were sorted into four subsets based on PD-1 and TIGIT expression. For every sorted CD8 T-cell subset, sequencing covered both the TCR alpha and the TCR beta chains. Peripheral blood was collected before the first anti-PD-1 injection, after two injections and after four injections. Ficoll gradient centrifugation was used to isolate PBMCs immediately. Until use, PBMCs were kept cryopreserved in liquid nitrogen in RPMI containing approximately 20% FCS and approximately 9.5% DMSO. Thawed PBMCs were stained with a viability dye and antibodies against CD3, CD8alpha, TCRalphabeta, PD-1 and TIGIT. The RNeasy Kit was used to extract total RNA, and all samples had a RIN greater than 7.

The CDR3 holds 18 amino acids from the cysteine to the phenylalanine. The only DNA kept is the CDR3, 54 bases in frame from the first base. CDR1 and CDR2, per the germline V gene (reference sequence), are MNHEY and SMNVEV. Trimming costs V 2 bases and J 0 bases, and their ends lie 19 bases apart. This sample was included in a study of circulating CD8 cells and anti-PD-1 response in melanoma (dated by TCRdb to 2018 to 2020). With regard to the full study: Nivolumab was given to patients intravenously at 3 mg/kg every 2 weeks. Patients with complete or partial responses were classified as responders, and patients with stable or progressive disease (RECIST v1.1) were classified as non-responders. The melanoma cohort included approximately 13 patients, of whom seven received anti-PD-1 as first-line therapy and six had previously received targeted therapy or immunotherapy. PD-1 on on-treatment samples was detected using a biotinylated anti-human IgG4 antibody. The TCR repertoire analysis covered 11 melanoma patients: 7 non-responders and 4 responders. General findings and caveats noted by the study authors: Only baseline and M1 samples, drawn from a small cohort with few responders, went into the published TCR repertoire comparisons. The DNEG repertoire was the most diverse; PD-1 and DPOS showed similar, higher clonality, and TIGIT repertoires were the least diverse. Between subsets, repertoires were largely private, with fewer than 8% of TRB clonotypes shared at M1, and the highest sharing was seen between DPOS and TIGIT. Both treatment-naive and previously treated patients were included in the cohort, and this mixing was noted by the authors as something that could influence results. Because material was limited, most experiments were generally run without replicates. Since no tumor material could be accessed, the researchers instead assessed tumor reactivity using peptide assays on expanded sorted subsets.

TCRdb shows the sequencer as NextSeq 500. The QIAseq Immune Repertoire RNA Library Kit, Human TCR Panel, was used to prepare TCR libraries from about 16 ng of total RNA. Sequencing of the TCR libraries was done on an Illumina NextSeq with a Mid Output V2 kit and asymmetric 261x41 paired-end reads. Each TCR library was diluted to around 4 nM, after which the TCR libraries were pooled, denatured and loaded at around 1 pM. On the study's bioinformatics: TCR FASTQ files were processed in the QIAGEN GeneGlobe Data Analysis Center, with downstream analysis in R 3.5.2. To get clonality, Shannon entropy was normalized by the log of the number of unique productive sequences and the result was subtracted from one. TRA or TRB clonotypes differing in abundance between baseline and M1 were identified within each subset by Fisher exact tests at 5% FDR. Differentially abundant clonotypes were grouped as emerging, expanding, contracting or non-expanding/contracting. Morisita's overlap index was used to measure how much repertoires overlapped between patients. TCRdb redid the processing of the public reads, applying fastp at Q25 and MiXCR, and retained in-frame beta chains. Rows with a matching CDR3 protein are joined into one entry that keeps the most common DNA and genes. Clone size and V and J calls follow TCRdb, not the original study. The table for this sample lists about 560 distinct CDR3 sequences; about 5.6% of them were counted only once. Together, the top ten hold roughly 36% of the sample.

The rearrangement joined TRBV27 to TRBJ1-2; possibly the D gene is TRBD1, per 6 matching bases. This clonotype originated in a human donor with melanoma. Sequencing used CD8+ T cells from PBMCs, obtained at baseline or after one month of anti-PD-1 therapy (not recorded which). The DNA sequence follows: TGTGCCAGCAGTTTAAGTGGGGGGCAGACAGCTGCTAACTATGGCTACACCTTC. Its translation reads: CASSLSGGQTAANYGYTF.